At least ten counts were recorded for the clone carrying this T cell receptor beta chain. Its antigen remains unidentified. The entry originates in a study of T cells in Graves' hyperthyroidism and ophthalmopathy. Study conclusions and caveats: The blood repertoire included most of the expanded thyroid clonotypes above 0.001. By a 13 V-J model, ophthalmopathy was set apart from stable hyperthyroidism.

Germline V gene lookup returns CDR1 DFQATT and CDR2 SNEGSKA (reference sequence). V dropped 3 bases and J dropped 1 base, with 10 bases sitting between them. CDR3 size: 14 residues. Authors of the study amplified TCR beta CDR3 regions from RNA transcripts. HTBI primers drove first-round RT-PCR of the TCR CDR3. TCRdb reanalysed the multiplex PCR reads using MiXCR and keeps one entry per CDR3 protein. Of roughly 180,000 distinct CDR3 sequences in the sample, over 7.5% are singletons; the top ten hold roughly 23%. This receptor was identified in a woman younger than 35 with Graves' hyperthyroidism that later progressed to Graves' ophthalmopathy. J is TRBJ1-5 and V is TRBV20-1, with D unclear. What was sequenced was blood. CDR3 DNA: TGCAGTGCTAGCGTCTACGGGAGCAATCAGCCCCAGCATTTT. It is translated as CSASVYGSNQPQHF.